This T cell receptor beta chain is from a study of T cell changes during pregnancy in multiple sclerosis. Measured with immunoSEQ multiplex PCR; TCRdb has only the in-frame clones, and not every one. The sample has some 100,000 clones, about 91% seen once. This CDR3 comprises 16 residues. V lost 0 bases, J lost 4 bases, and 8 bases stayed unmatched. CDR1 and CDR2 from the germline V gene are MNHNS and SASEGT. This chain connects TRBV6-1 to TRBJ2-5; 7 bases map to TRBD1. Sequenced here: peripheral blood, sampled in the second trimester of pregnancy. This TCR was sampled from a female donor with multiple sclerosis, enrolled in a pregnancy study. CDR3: CASSEALQGVSETQYF. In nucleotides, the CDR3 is TGTGCCAGCAGTGAAGCGCTTCAGGGGGTATCAGAGACCCAGTACTTC.